This is a list of T cell receptor beta chains from one sample in a study of cytomegalovirus exposure and HLA in healthy donors. The repertoire was sequenced with immunoSEQ multiplex PCR; TCRdb's copy has only in-frame clones and lacks some. The sample lists about 140,000 clones; around 75% were seen once. The sequencing sample was made of PBMCs. Receptors were obtained from a female donor in good health and CMV-seronegative. Both conserved end residues are part of each CDR3. The order of the fields is D gene, V gene, clone size, J gene, CDR3 protein, CDR3 DNA. The D gene is left open where the match is weak. Clone size is given for some rows only: seen once, a few or many times, or a class if the clone is expanded.

d_call: -; v_call: TRBV4-3; clone_size: -; j_call: TRBJ2-7; cdr3_aa: CASSQGLSGRVPYEQYF; cdr3_nt: TGCGCCAGCAGCCAAGGATTGTCCGGCAGGGTCCCCTACGAGCAGTACTTC
d_call: TRBD2; v_call: TRBV5-6; clone_size: -; j_call: TRBJ2-2; cdr3_aa: CASSPTSGRRSGELFF; cdr3_nt: TGTGCCAGCAGCCCGACTAGCGGGAGAAGGTCCGGGGAGCTGTTTTTT
d_call: -; v_call: TRBV2; clone_size: -; j_call: TRBJ1-5; cdr3_aa: CASSDQVSDQPQHF; cdr3_nt: TGTGCCAGCAGTGATCAGGTCAGTGATCAGCCCCAGCATTTT
d_call: TRBD1; v_call: TRBV6-5; clone_size: -; j_call: TRBJ1-1; cdr3_aa: CASSRGTGLNTEAFF; cdr3_nt: TGTGCCAGCAGCCGAGGGACAGGCCTGAACACTGAAGCTTTCTTT
d_call: -; v_call: TRBV5-1; clone_size: -; j_call: TRBJ2-1; cdr3_aa: CASSFNTGSNEQFF; cdr3_nt: TGCGCCAGCAGCTTCAACACAGGGAGTAATGAGCAGTTCTTC
d_call: -; v_call: TRBV28; clone_size: few; j_call: TRBJ1-5; cdr3_aa: CASSLGGTNQPQHF; cdr3_nt: TGTGCCAGCAGTTTGGGGGGGACCAATCAGCCCCAGCATTTT
d_call: TRBD1; v_call: TRBV9; clone_size: -; j_call: TRBJ1-6; cdr3_aa: CASSVGGRGLQREWNSPLHF; cdr3_nt: TGTGCCAGCAGCGTAGGTGGCAGGGGGCTGCAGAGGGAATGGAATTCACCCCTCCACTTT
d_call: TRBD1; v_call: TRBV5-1; clone_size: -; j_call: TRBJ1-2; cdr3_aa: CASSLETGLLYGYTF; cdr3_nt: TGCGCCAGCAGCTTGGAGACAGGGCTTCTTTATGGCTACACCTTC
d_call: -; v_call: TRBV5-4; clone_size: -; j_call: TRBJ2-1; cdr3_aa: CASSRWAVNEQFF; cdr3_nt: TGTGCCAGCAGCCGTTGGGCTGTCAATGAGCAGTTCTTC
d_call: -; v_call: TRBV18; clone_size: -; j_call: TRBJ1-5; cdr3_aa: CASSPGFTMSIDQPQHF; cdr3_nt: TGTGCCAGCTCACCAGGTTTCACCATGAGTATTGATCAGCCCCAGCATTTT
d_call: -; v_call: TRBV18; clone_size: -; j_call: TRBJ1-6; cdr3_aa: CASSPSGRGSPLHF; cdr3_nt: TGTGCCAGCTCACCAAGCGGTAGAGGTTCACCCCTCCACTTT
d_call: TRBD1; v_call: TRBV28; clone_size: -; j_call: TRBJ1-2; cdr3_aa: CASSSPTGAIYGYTF; cdr3_nt: TGTGCCAGCAGTTCTCCGACAGGGGCCATCTATGGCTACACCTTC
d_call: -; v_call: TRBV4-3; clone_size: few; j_call: TRBJ1-1; cdr3_aa: CASSQPGQLNTEAFF; cdr3_nt: TGCGCCAGCAGCCAGCCCGGACAGCTGAACACTGAAGCTTTCTTT
d_call: TRBD1; v_call: TRBV7-9; clone_size: -; j_call: TRBJ1-5; cdr3_aa: CASSLGGTGPQPQHF; cdr3_nt: TGTGCCAGCAGCTTAGGGGGGACAGGGCCACAGCCCCAGCATTTT
d_call: -; v_call: TRBV6-6; clone_size: few; j_call: TRBJ2-1; cdr3_aa: CASSYLGSYNEQFF; cdr3_nt: TGTGCCAGCAGTTACCTCGGGAGTTACAATGAGCAGTTCTTC
d_call: -; v_call: TRBV5-1; clone_size: few; j_call: TRBJ1-1; cdr3_aa: CASSLQGSTEAFF; cdr3_nt: TGCGCCAGCAGCTTGCAGGGAAGCACTGAAGCTTTCTTT
d_call: -; v_call: TRBV7-9; clone_size: medium-sized; j_call: TRBJ2-7; cdr3_aa: CASSLVQGSHEQYF; cdr3_nt: TGTGCCAGCAGCTTAGTCCAGGGGAGTCACGAGCAGTACTTC
d_call: -; v_call: TRBV30; clone_size: -; j_call: TRBJ2-6; cdr3_aa: CAWSVPGVLAASSGANVLTF; cdr3_nt: TGTGCCTGGAGTGTTCCCGGGGTTTTAGCGGCGAGCTCTGGGGCCAACGTCCTGACTTTC
d_call: -; v_call: TRBV7-9; clone_size: few; j_call: TRBJ2-5; cdr3_aa: CASSLARGYLETQYF; cdr3_nt: TGTGCCAGCAGCTTAGCGCGAGGGTATCTGGAGACCCAGTACTTC
d_call: -; v_call: TRBV6-6; clone_size: -; j_call: TRBJ2-3; cdr3_aa: CASSYPGSADTQYF; cdr3_nt: TGTGCCAGCAGTTACCCAGGTTCCGCAGATACGCAGTATTTT
d_call: -; v_call: TRBV7-9; clone_size: -; j_call: TRBJ2-3; cdr3_aa: CASSLAGHSTDTQYF; cdr3_nt: TGTGCCAGCAGCTTAGCGGGACACAGCACAGATACGCAGTATTTT
d_call: TRBD2; v_call: TRBV9; clone_size: once; j_call: TRBJ2-7; cdr3_aa: CASSVGSGGRDLSYEQYF; cdr3_nt: TGTGCCAGCAGCGTAGGATCGGGGGGACGGGACCTCTCCTACGAGCAGTACTTC
d_call: -; v_call: TRBV2; clone_size: -; j_call: TRBJ2-7; cdr3_aa: CASSFPGRYEQYF; cdr3_nt: TGTGCCAGCAGTTTCCCCGGTCGCTACGAGCAGTACTTC
d_call: -; v_call: TRBV6-6; clone_size: -; j_call: TRBJ1-1; cdr3_aa: CASSYSSRGGTEAFF; cdr3_nt: TGTGCCAGCAGTTACTCGAGCAGGGGAGGGACTGAAGCTTTCTTT
d_call: TRBD2; v_call: TRBV19; clone_size: -; j_call: TRBJ2-3; cdr3_aa: CASSSEASGGSDTQYF; cdr3_nt: TGTGCCAGTAGTAGCGAGGCTAGCGGGGGCTCAGATACGCAGTATTTT
d_call: -; v_call: TRBV5-4; clone_size: -; j_call: TRBJ2-1; cdr3_aa: CASSLGTNEQFF; cdr3_nt: TGTGCCAGCAGCTTGGGTACTAATGAGCAGTTCTTC
d_call: -; v_call: TRBV5-1; clone_size: -; j_call: TRBJ1-1; cdr3_aa: CASSRESVNTEAFF; cdr3_nt: TGCGCCAGCAGCCGGGAGTCCGTGAACACTGAAGCTTTCTTT
d_call: TRBD1; v_call: TRBV15; clone_size: -; j_call: TRBJ1-1; cdr3_aa: CATSTHRGRNTEAFF; cdr3_nt: TGTGCCACCAGCACTCACAGGGGCAGGAACACTGAAGCTTTCTTT
d_call: TRBD2; v_call: TRBV7-2; clone_size: -; j_call: TRBJ2-7; cdr3_aa: CASSPTGLGTYEQYF; cdr3_nt: TGTGCCAGCAGCCCTACGGGACTAGGTACCTACGAGCAGTACTTC
d_call: TRBD1; v_call: TRBV13; clone_size: -; j_call: TRBJ2-2; cdr3_aa: CASSRGTGWTGELFF; cdr3_nt: TGTGCCAGCAGCCGCGGGACAGGGTGGACCGGGGAGCTGTTTTTT
d_call: TRBD1; v_call: TRBV7-2; clone_size: -; j_call: TRBJ1-5; cdr3_aa: CASSLATGNNQPQHF; cdr3_nt: TGTGCCAGCAGCTTAGCGACAGGGAATAATCAGCCCCAGCATTTT
d_call: TRBD2; v_call: TRBV2; clone_size: -; j_call: TRBJ2-2; cdr3_aa: CASTGGTGELFF; cdr3_nt: TGTGCCAGCACGGGGGGCACCGGGGAGCTGTTTTTT
d_call: -; v_call: TRBV7-7; clone_size: -; j_call: TRBJ2-7; cdr3_aa: CASSLFSGYEQYF; cdr3_nt: TGTGCTAGCAGCTTATTTTCCGGTTACGAGCAGTACTTC
d_call: TRBD2; v_call: TRBV6-5; clone_size: -; j_call: TRBJ2-1; cdr3_aa: CASSRGLAGPPFF; cdr3_nt: TGTGCCAGCAGTAGAGGACTAGCGGGGCCCCCCTTCTTC